The 20 T cell receptor beta chains reported below all come from one sample, sequenced in a study of CD8 T cells in Susac syndrome. The RNA input was about 0.5 to 1 ug, and it was reverse transcribed with random hexamers. TCRdb redid the calling of the immunoSEQ multiplex PCR reads with MiXCR, one entry per CDR3 protein. The table shows 150,000 to 180,000 distinct CDR3 sequences, with around 95% occurring only once. Sample: CD8+ T cells from PBMCs. These receptors came from a human donor with multiple sclerosis.

The J gene is TRBJ2-1, the V gene TRBV20-1, with D unresolved. Germline CDR1 reads DFQATT; CDR2 reads SNEGSKA (reference sequence). V lost 3 bases to trimming and J lost 7 bases, with 13 bases between them. This CDR3 is built from 13 residues. In DNA, the CDR3 is TGCAGTGCTAGGCCCCCCGCAAGGAATGAGCAGTTCTTC. Translation gives CSARPPARNEQFF.

A single count supports this clonotype. The chain links TRBV3-1 to TRBJ2-5; D call uncertain. Between the trimmed V and J ends, which lost 0 bases and 5 bases, there was a span of 10 bases. The V gene's germline CDR1 is LGHDT and CDR2 YNNKEL (reference sequence). The CDR3 has 14 amino acids. The CDR3, as DNA: TGTGCCAGCAGCCAAGATCTGCAGTCGGAGACCCAGTACTTC. It translates to CASSQDLQSETQYF.

The V call is TRBV14, the J call TRBJ1-5; no clear D. The germline CDR1 and CDR2 sequences are SGHDN and FVKESK. V shed 4 bases and J shed 0 bases, with 10 bases lying between them. The CDR3 length is 15 residues. The CDR3 sequence: CASSPTEYSNQPQHF. Here the CDR3 DNA reads TGTGCCAGCAGCCCTACAGAGTATAGCAATCAGCCCCAGCATTTT.

J is TRBJ2-3 and V is TRBV7-9; D may correspond to TRBD1 or TRBD2 (5 bases each). V was cut by 5 bases and J by 7 bases, with 22 bases left in between. Germline V gene lookup returns CDR1 SEHNR and CDR2 FQNEAQ (reference sequence). The CDR3 sequence is 16 residues long. CDR3 DNA sequence: TGTGCCAGCAGCGGGACCCAGAGTTTGAGTCGGAATACGCAGTATTTT. Residues: CASSGTQSLSRNTQYF. Full variable domain (outside the CDR3, taken from reference TRBV7-9 and TRBJ2-3): DTGVSQNPRHKITKRGQNVTFRCDPISEHNRLYWYRQTLGQGPEFLTYFQNEAQLEKSRLLSDRFSAERPKGSFSTLEIQRTEQGDSAMYLCASSGTQSLSRNTQYFGPGTRLTVL.

V usage is TRBV5-4 and J usage is TRBJ2-7, with D maybe TRBD2 (6 bases). The length of the CDR3 is 13 residues. The germline CDR1 and CDR2 sequences are SGHNT and YYREEE (reference sequence). V shed 4 bases and J shed 3 bases, with 11 bases lying between them. CDR3 sequence reads: CASSPAGFYEQYF. DNA for the CDR3: TGTGCCAGCAGCCCGGCGGGATTCTACGAGCAGTACTTC.

The chain employs TRBV9 and TRBJ1-1, with D perhaps TRBD1 (6 bases). Germline V gives CDR1 SGDLS, CDR2 YYNGEE. This CDR3 region has 14 residues. The ends were cut back, 3 bases at V and 3 bases at J, with 12 bases in the middle. The CDR3 region is CASSEGGEHTEAFF. In DNA, the CDR3 is TGTGCCAGCAGCGAGGGGGGTGAGCACACTGAAGCTTTCTTT.

As DNA, the CDR3 is TGCAGTGCTAGACTAAGCGACGAGCAGTACTTC. Its translation: CSARLSDEQYF. The chain has TRBV20-1 and TRBJ2-7; D gene uncertain. Germline CDR1 DFQATT, CDR2 SNEGSKA (reference sequence). With 2 bases removed from V and 5 bases from J, the gap between germline ends came to 7 bases. This CDR3 has 11 amino acids.

This chain uses TRBV30 with TRBJ1-1; D remains unclear. Trimming removed 8 bases at V and 3 bases at J, with 13 bases between. Germline values: CDR1 GTSNPN, CDR2 SVGIG (reference sequence). The CDR3 has 12 residues. The CDR3 DNA reads TGTGCCGGTCGAAGGAAGTACACTGAAGCTTTCTTT. It encodes CAGRRKYTEAFF.

This chain uses TRBV20-1 with TRBJ1-5; tentatively, D is TRBD1 (6 bases). CDR1 is DFQATT, CDR2 SNEGSKA, per germline (reference sequence). V lost 0 bases and J lost 6, with 9 bases in between. There are 13 residues in the CDR3. The CDR3 here is CSARDTGPQPQHF. CDR3 DNA sequence: TGCAGTGCTAGAGATACAGGGCCTCAGCCCCAGCATTTT.

This clonotype was found once. The J gene is TRBJ1-2, the V gene TRBV29-1; D gene ambiguous. V lost 4 bases to trimming and J lost 3 bases, with 12 bases between them. The CDR3 consists of 13 residues. CDR1 is SQVTM and CDR2 is ANQGSEA in the germline V gene. The CDR3 DNA sequence: TGCAGCGTTGTGGGAGACGGGGACTATGGCTACACCTTC. It codes for CSVVGDGDYGYTF.

The chain recombines TRBV27 with TRBJ2-7; D remains unclear. The V gene lost 5 bases and the J gene lost 2 bases, with 10 bases spanning the gap. There are 13 residues in the CDR3. CDR1 and CDR2 (germline): MNHEY, SMNVEV (reference sequence). Here the CDR3 reads CASSPAVTYEQYF. The CDR3 region has the DNA TGTGCCAGCAGTCCCGCAGTAACCTACGAGCAGTACTTC.

V usage is TRBV4-1 and J usage is TRBJ2-5; D uncertain. Trimming stripped 4 bases from V and 1 base from J, with 13 bases between. This CDR3 is 15 amino acids long. Germline assignment: CDR1 MGHRA and CDR2 YSYEKL. In nucleotides, the CDR3 is TGCGCCAGCAGCCCCATTGCCCGATCCCAAGAGACCCAGTACTTC. This encodes CASSPIARSQETQYF.

This clonotype has a handful of counts. This rearrangement joins TRBV12-3 or TRBV12-4 to TRBJ1-1, with 7 bases aligning to TRBD1. The CDR3 sequence is 14 residues long. J was trimmed by 2 bases and V by 5 bases; bases with no gene match: 5. The CDR3 nucleotides are TGTGCCAGCAGTCCAGGGGGGGGCAACACTGAAGCTTTCTTT. This encodes CASSPGGGNTEAFF.

The chain carries TRBV15 and TRBJ2-7; TRBD2 might be the D (5 bases). Trimming stripped 3 bases from V and 1 base from J, with 19 bases between. The CDR3 runs 17 residues. The germline V gene encodes CDR1 LNHNV and CDR2 YYDKDF (reference sequence). CDR3 nucleotides: TGTGCCACCAGCAGGGTCGGCGGGCAGGCCAAATCCTACGAGCAGTACTTC. Its protein is CATSRVGGQAKSYEQYF.

This chain's CDR3 is CATSDDRGETQYF. The CDR3 nucleotides are TGTGCCACCAGTGATGACAGGGGAGAGACCCAGTACTTC. The chain recombines TRBV24-1 with TRBJ2-5; 8 positions agree with TRBD1. Trimming removed 3 bases from V and 4 bases from J; junction bases left unmatched: 0. CDR3 length: 13 amino acids. From germline, CDR1 is KGHDR and CDR2 SFDVKD.

For this clonotype: At one end, the junction sequence differs from germline, possibly due to a read error. The rearrangement links TRBV5-6 to TRBJ1-2; 8 bases are a match to TRBD1. The CDR3 consists of 16 residues. The germline CDR1 and CDR2 sequences are SGHDT and YYEEEE. CDR3 in amino acids: CASSPPKRTGNYGYIF. The CDR3 nucleotides read TGTGCCAGCAGCCCGCCCAAAAGGACAGGGAACTATGGCTACATCTTC. Full variable domain (rest looked up from reference TRBV5-6 and TRBJ1-2): DAGVTQSPTHLIKTRGQQVTLRCSPKSGHDTVSWYQQALGQGPQFIFQYYEEEERQRGNFPDRFSGHQFPNYSSELNVNALLLGDSALYLCASSPPKRTGNYGYIFGSGTRLTVV.

The J gene is TRBJ1-1, the V gene TRBV4-1; 7 bases map to TRBD1. CDR1 and CDR2 from the germline V gene are MGHRA and YSYEKL. The trim removed 3 bases at V and 4 bases at J, leaving 5 bases unmatched. There are 14 residues in the CDR3. The CDR3 sequence: CASSHQGGSTEAFF. Written as DNA, the CDR3 is TGCGCCAGCAGCCACCAAGGGGGCTCCACTGAAGCTTTCTTT.

Concerning this clonotype: A read error may explain this, as a much larger clone is one base away. The chain has TRBV5-4 and TRBJ2-7; TRBD1 agrees at 7 bases. The CDR3 loop spans 15 amino acids. Germline V gene data show CDR1 as SGHNT and CDR2 as YYREEE (reference sequence). CDR3 sequence: CASSPRQGEGYEQYF. DNA for the CDR3: TGCGCCAGCAGCCCTAGACAGGGAGAAGGCTACGAGCAGTACTTC.

This clonotype occurred once. V gene TRBV30 combines with J gene TRBJ2-1; D perhaps matches TRBD2 (6 bases). Trimming removed 3 bases from V and 0 bases from J, with 6 bases in between. Germline V gene lookup returns CDR1 GTSNPN and CDR2 SVGIG (reference sequence). The CDR3 sequence is 13 residues long. This chain's CDR3 is CAWRGGSYNEQFF. DNA of the CDR3: TGTGCCTGGAGGGGGGGCTCCTACAATGAGCAGTTCTTC.

The chain carries TRBV29-1 and TRBJ1-2; D not certain. Germline-derived CDR1 and CDR2 are SQVTM and ANQGSEA. The V and J ends lost 8 bases and 2 bases respectively, with 21 bases between them. CDR3 size: 15 residues. CDR3 DNA sequence: TGCAGCACCCCCGCCGGCGTAGACGGCAACTATGGCTACACCTTC. It translates to CSTPAGVDGNYGYTF. The full variable domain, in which reference TRBV29-1 and TRBJ1-2 provide the parts outside the CDR3, is SAVISQKPSRDICQRGTSLTIQCQVDSQVTMMFWYRQQPGQSLTLIATANQGSEATYESGFVIDKFPISRPNLTFSTLTVSNMSPEDSSIYLCSTPAGVDGNYGYTFGSGTRLTVV.